The present T cell receptor (beta chain) was sequenced within a study of cytomegalovirus exposure and HLA in healthy donors. Study-wide context: From around 180 million T cells, an earlier analysis saw 90 million to 130 million unique TCR beta sequences. Study outcomes and limitations: Several top significant clusters appeared, in a later analysis, to be linked to common viral pathogens.

The PCR contained 60 Vbeta and 13 Jbeta primers. Using immunoSEQ multiplex PCR, the repertoire was profiled, and TCRdb retains in-frame clones only, with some absent. The sample carries a few hundred thousand clones, roughly 90% recorded once. In regard to this clone: Its antigen remains unknown.

Germline V gene data show CDR1 as SGHAT and CDR2 as FQDESV (reference sequence). V dropped 3 bases and J dropped 5; count of bases not matched to a gene: 8. The CDR3 loop spans 15 amino acids. J is TRBJ1-1 and V is TRBV11-1; TRBD1 agrees at 8 bases. This clonotype originated in a young woman in good health and CMV-seronegative. The sample was PBMCs. CDR3 in DNA: TGTGCCAGCAGCTTTAGGGGGACAGGATTAACTGAAGCTTTCTTT. This sequence encodes CASSFRGTGLTEAFF. The full variable domain, with the rest looked up from reference TRBV11-1 and TRBJ1-1, is EAEVAQSPRYKITEKSQAVAFWCDPISGHATLYWYRQILGQGPELLVQFQDESVVDDSQLPKDRFSAERLKGVDSTLKIQPAELGDSAMYLCASSFRGTGLTEAFFGQGTRLTVV.